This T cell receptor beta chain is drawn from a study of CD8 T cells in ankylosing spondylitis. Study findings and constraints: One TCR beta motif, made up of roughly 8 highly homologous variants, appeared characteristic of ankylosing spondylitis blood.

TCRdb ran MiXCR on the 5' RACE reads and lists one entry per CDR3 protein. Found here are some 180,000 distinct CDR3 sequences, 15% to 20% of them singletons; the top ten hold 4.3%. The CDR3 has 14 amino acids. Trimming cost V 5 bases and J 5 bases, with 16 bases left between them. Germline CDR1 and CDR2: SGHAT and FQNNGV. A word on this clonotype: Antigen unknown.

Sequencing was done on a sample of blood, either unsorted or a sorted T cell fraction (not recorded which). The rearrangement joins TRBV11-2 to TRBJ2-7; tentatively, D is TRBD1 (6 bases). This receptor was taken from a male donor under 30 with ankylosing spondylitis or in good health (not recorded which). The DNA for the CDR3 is TGTGCCAGCAGCCAACCCGAAGGGGACAACGAGCAGTACTTC. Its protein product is CASSQPEGDNEQYF.